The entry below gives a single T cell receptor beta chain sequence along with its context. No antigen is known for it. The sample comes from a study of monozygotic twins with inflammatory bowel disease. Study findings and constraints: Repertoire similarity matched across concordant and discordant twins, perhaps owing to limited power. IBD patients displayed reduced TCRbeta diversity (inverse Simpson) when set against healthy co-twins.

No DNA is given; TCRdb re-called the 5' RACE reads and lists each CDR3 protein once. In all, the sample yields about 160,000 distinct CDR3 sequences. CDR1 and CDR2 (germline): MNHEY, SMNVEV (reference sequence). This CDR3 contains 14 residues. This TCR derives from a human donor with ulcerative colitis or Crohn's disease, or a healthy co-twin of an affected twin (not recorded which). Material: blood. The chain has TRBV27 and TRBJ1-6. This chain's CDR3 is CASSFLGSDSPLHF.